These 26 T cell receptor beta chains were sequenced from one sample in a study of blood T cells in healthy people across ages. A second PCR of 7 to 11 cycles used a sample-barcoded 5' primer and a J-beta primer mix. From the 5' RACE reads, TCRdb called clonotypes with MiXCR, one entry per CDR3 protein. Here the sample spans over 1,500,000 distinct CDR3 sequences, 30% to 40% being singletons. The sequenced material came from blood. The source of these receptors is a human donor in good health.

The chain carries TRBV7-2 and TRBJ2-3; TRBD1 is a possible D gene (6 bases). Trimming pared 1 base from V and 6 bases from J, leaving 14 bases between. The CDR3 extends over 15 amino acids. Germline CDR1 SGHTA, CDR2 FQGNSA. CDR3 sequence: CASSLGRGGGDTQYF. The CDR3 nucleotides read TGTGCCAGCAGCTTAGGCAGGGGCGGTGGGGATACGCAGTATTTT.

This clonotype was seen a few times. V is TRBV7-8 and J is TRBJ2-1, with D possibly being TRBD2 (5 bases). V gave up 1 base and J gave up 7 bases, with 14 bases separating them. Per germline, CDR1 SGHVS and CDR2 FQNEAQ. This CDR3 region has 15 residues. The CDR3 nucleotides are TGTGCCAGCAGCTTAGGCGCAGGCTCGGGGAATGAGCAGTTCTTC. Protein product: CASSLGAGSGNEQFF.

The V call is TRBV4-3, the J call TRBJ2-5; D might be TRBD2 (6 bases). From germline, CDR1 is LGHNA and CDR2 YSLEER. The length of the CDR3 is 17 residues. V gave up 4 bases and J gave up 5 bases, with 23 bases separating them. This CDR3 reads CASSPSWRDIGMETQYF. CDR3 in DNA: TGCGCCAGCAGCCCAAGCTGGCGGGATATTGGTATGGAGACCCAGTACTTC.

V gene TRBV12-3 or TRBV12-4 combines with J gene TRBJ2-1; 9 bases match TRBD1. Unmatched junction bases numbered 5, after V lost 2 bases and J lost 6 bases. This CDR3 is 15 amino acids long. DNA for the CDR3: TGTGCCAGCAGTTTATATAGGACAGGGGCCAATGAGCAGTTCTTC. Translating it yields CASSLYRTGANEQFF.

A few counts support this clonotype. The chain is built from TRBV28 and TRBJ2-1; TRBD2 matches at 9 bases. In germline, CDR1 is MDHEN, CDR2 SYDVKM. There are 14 residues in the CDR3. The ends lost 8 bases at V and 8 bases at J; junction bases unmatched: 10. In DNA form, the CDR3 reads TGTGCCAGCTATGGCGGGGGGGCCGGGGATGAGCAGTTCTTC. It is translated as CASYGGGAGDEQFF.

V usage is TRBV10-1 and J usage is TRBJ2-7, with no clear D. Germline V gives CDR1 WNHNN, CDR2 SYGVQD (reference sequence). There are 18 residues in the CDR3. V gave up 2 bases and J gave up 3 bases, with 23 bases separating them. The CDR3 region is CASSEGDLPEEDIYEQYF. As DNA, the CDR3 is TGCGCCAGCAGTGAGGGGGATCTTCCCGAAGAAGATATCTACGAGCAGTACTTC.

CDR3 sequence reads: CASSLLAGGGSGETQYF. The CDR3 bases are TGTGCCAGCAGCTTACTAGCGGGGGGCGGTTCGGGAGAGACCCAGTACTTC. The chain uses TRBV27 and TRBJ2-7; the match to TRBD2 covers 12 bases. The end of the DNA fits TRBJ2-5 better, so the J call may be wrong. Germline loops: CDR1 MNHEY, CDR2 SMNVEV (reference sequence). The CDR3 length is 17 residues.

This clonotype has more than one count but fewer than ten. The chain's CDR3 is CASSPNTRTMNTEAFF. CDR3 in DNA: TGTGCCAGCTCACCAAACACCAGGACTATGAACACTGAAGCTTTCTTT. The chain carries TRBV18 and TRBJ1-1; D uncertain. CDR1 is KGHSH, CDR2 LQKENI, per germline. V was clipped by 2 bases and J by 0 bases, with 13 bases between them. The CDR3 covers 16 residues.

This clonotype appeared a few times. The chain has TRBV7-2 and TRBJ1-1; D is ambiguous. Looked up from germline, CDR1 is SGHTA and CDR2 is FQGNSA. The V end lost 5 bases, the J end lost 1 base, and 11 bases lay between the germline ends. CDR3 length equals 14 residues. The CDR3 reads CASSNPEPNTEAFF. The CDR3 coding sequence is TGTGCCAGCAGCAACCCAGAACCGAACACTGAAGCTTTCTTT.

As to this clonotype: At one end, the junction sequence differs from germline, possibly due to a read error. The chain recombines TRBV3-1 with TRBJ2-1; D ambiguous. The CDR3 length is 12 residues. Germline CDR1 reads LGHDT; CDR2 reads YNNKEL (reference sequence). The CDR3 loop reads CASSQVWSEQFF. The CDR3 coding sequence is TGTGCTAGCAGCCAAGTTTGGAGCGAGCAGTTCTTC.

The CDR3 coding sequence is TGTGCCAGCAGCGGGGGACTAGCGGGGGGCTATTCCGAGCAGTACTTC. The encoded protein is CASSGGLAGGYSEQYF. The chain carries TRBV7-6 and TRBJ2-7; 15 nucleotides agree with TRBD2. The CDR3 consists of 16 residues. Per the germline V gene, CDR1 is SGHVS and CDR2 is FNYEAQ. V trimming: 5 bases; J trimming: 6 bases; junction bases outside the gene matches: 8.

The rearrangement joins TRBV5-1 to TRBJ1-2; TRBD1 is a possible D gene (5 bases). The germline V gene has CDR1 SGHRS and CDR2 YFSETQ. The CDR3 length is 14 residues. Trimming stripped 0 bases from V and 6 bases from J, with 12 bases between. DNA of the CDR3: TGCGCCAGCAGCTTGGTTGGGGGGACCGATGGCTACACCTTC. Protein sequence: CASSLVGGTDGYTF.

The table lists this clonotype with a few counts. The genes are TRBV5-1 and TRBJ2-5; tentatively, D is TRBD2 (7 bases). Between the trimmed V and J ends, which lost 2 bases and 0 bases, there was a span of 11 bases. CDR3 size: 15 residues. From germline, CDR1 is SGHRS and CDR2 YFSETQ. The CDR3 reads CASSLEGGYQETQYF. For the CDR3, the DNA is TGCGCCAGCAGCTTAGAGGGGGGGTACCAAGAGACCCAGTACTTC.

V usage is TRBV6-2 or TRBV6-3 and J usage is TRBJ2-1; D gene ambiguous. The CDR3 consists of 14 residues. Germline CDR1 MNHEY, CDR2 SVGEGT. The V gene lost 6 bases and the J gene lost 5 bases, with 14 bases spanning the gap. The CDR3 nucleotides read TGTGCCAGCAGGTCTCTTTATCAGCACAATGAGCAGTTCTTC. Translating gives CASRSLYQHNEQFF.

This clonotype was seen more than once but under ten times. The J gene is TRBJ1-2, the V gene TRBV10-2; D is unresolved. The germline V gene encodes CDR1 WSHSY and CDR2 SAAADI. The germline V and J ends were trimmed by 5 bases and 7 bases, with 11 bases remaining between them. The CDR3 extends over 12 amino acids. In DNA, the CDR3 is TGCGCCAGCAGTAATCGGGGTACTGGCTACACCTTC. It translates to CASSNRGTGYTF.

This clonotype showed up just a few times. This sequence joins TRBV5-1 and TRBJ2-3, with TRBD1 matching 9 bases. Germline values: CDR1 SGHRS, CDR2 YFSETQ. The CDR3 length is 14 residues. The V gene end was trimmed by 4 bases and the J gene end by 8 bases; junction bases not matched to a gene: 8. The CDR3 region has the DNA TGCGCCAGCAGCCCTGGACAGGGGCGGGGTACGCAGTATTTT. Translated, it gives CASSPGQGRGTQYF.

The chain joins TRBV20-1 to TRBJ1-2; possible D gene TRBD1, 6 bases. Germline CDR1 reads DFQATT; CDR2 reads SNEGSKA (reference sequence). Deletions cut 0 bases from V and 5 bases from J, with 16 bases between. The CDR3 spans 15 residues. CDR3 nucleotide sequence: TGCAGTGCTAGAGATATTATGTCAGGGGAGTATGGCTACACCTTC. As protein: CSARDIMSGEYGYTF.

This clonotype was picked up a small number of times. The V call is TRBV4-3, the J call TRBJ1-4, with 7 bases aligning to TRBD1. This CDR3 is built from 15 residues. CDR1 is LGHNA, CDR2 YSLEER, per germline. V dropped 4 bases and J dropped 6; count of bases not matched to a gene: 8. In DNA, the CDR3 is TGCGCCAGCAGCCTAACGAGGACAGGCGATGAAAAACTGTTTTTT. Protein: CASSLTRTGDEKLFF.

V is TRBV29-1 and J is TRBJ2-1; possible D gene TRBD1, 6 bases. The germline CDR1 and CDR2 sequences are SQVTM and ANQGSEA. The CDR3 has 12 amino acids. V lost 8 bases and J lost 6, with 14 bases in between. CDR3 sequence: CSSATGSNEQFF. In nucleotides, the CDR3 is TGCAGCTCTGCAACAGGGAGCAATGAGCAGTTCTTC.

Only a few counts were recorded for this clonotype. This rearrangement joins TRBV7-9 to TRBJ2-7, with 8 bases fitting TRBD1. V was clipped by 3 bases and J by 4 bases; unmatched bases: 8. The CDR3 has 15 residues. Germline V gives CDR1 SEHNR, CDR2 FQNEAQ (reference sequence). CDR3 coding DNA: TGTGCCAGCAGCTTTAAGACAGGGGACCTTTACGAGCAGTACTTC. Its translation is CASSFKTGDLYEQYF.

This clonotype occurred once. The junction differs from germline at one of its ends, possibly a read error. The chain couples TRBV24-1 to TRBJ2-3, with 9 positions matching TRBD2. This CDR3 has 13 amino acids. Germline V lookup: CDR1 KGHDR, CDR2 SFDVKD. CDR3 region: CATNQRGVDTRYF. The CDR3 region has the DNA TGTGCCACCAACCAGCGGGGGGTGGATACGCGGTATTTT.

This clonotype was counted a few times. The genes are TRBV4-1 and TRBJ2-7; 10 bases agree with TRBD1. Per germline, CDR1 MGHRA and CDR2 YSYEKL. The J segment lost 3 bases and the V segment lost 2 bases, leaving 4 bases of the junction unmatched. CDR3 length equals 15 residues. CDR3 nucleotide sequence: TGCGCCAGCAGCCAACCGGGACAGGGGCGCTACGAGCAGTACTTC. Protein sequence: CASSQPGQGRYEQYF.

The rearrangement joins TRBV6-6 to TRBJ1-2; no definite D call. Trimming took off 5 bases at V and 3 bases at J, with 7 bases between the two ends. Germline assignment: CDR1 MNHNY and CDR2 SVGAGI (reference sequence). This CDR3 region has 12 residues. CDR3 coding DNA: TGTGCCAGCAGTCAGGATCACTATGGCTACACCTTC. Translation: CASSQDHYGYTF.

In its sample, this clonotype was seen a few times. J is TRBJ2-6 and V is TRBV7-2; the D gene is possibly TRBD1 (6 bases). Germline V gene sequence: CDR1 SGHTA, CDR2 FQGNSA. The length of the CDR3 is 17 residues. V lost 5 bases and J lost 3, with 17 bases in between. In DNA form, the CDR3 reads TGTGCCAGCAGCCTGCAAACCGCAGGGGTTGGGGCCAACGTCCTGACTTTC. It codes for CASSLQTAGVGANVLTF.

This clonotype has a single count. V is TRBV29-1 and J is TRBJ1-4; tentative D call: TRBD1 (6 bases). Trimming removed 1 base from V and 12 bases from J, with 21 bases in between. Germline CDR1 reads SQVTM; CDR2 reads ANQGSEA. This CDR3 region has 15 residues. CDR3 region: CSVEARDTPGEELFF. The CDR3 DNA follows: TGCAGCGTTGAAGCCCGGGACACCCCGGGCGAAGAACTGTTTTTT. Drawing the rest from reference TRBV29-1 and TRBJ1-4, the complete variable domain is SAVISQKPSRDICQRGTSLTIQCQVDSQVTMMFWYRQQPGQSLTLIATANQGSEATYESGFVIDKFPISRPNLTFSTLTVSNMSPEDSSIYLCSVEARDTPGEELFFGSGTQLSVL.

This clonotype was counted many times. This chain connects TRBV7-2 to TRBJ2-5, with 11 bases identical to TRBD2. J lost 5 bases, V lost 1 base, and 0 bases had no gene match. Germline loops: CDR1 SGHTA, CDR2 FQGNSA. The CDR3 has 14 amino acids. Here the CDR3 reads CASSLVAGGETQYF. The CDR3 DNA follows: TGTGCCAGCAGCTTAGTAGCGGGGGGGGAGACCCAGTACTTC.